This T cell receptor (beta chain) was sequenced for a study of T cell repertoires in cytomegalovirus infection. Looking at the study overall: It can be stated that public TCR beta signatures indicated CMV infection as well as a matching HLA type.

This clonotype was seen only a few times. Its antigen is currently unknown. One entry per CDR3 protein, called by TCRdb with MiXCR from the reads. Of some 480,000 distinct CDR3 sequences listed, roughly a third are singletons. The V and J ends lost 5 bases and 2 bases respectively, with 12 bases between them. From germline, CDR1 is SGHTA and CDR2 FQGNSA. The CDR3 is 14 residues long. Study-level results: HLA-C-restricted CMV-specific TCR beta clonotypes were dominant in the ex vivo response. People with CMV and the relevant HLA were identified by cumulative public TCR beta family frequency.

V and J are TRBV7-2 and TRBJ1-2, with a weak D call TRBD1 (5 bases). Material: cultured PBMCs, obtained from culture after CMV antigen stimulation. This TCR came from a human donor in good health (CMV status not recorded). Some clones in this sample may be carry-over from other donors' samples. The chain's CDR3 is CASSAGTGNYGYTF. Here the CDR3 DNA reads TGTGCCAGCAGCGCCGGGACGGGGAACTATGGCTACACCTTC.